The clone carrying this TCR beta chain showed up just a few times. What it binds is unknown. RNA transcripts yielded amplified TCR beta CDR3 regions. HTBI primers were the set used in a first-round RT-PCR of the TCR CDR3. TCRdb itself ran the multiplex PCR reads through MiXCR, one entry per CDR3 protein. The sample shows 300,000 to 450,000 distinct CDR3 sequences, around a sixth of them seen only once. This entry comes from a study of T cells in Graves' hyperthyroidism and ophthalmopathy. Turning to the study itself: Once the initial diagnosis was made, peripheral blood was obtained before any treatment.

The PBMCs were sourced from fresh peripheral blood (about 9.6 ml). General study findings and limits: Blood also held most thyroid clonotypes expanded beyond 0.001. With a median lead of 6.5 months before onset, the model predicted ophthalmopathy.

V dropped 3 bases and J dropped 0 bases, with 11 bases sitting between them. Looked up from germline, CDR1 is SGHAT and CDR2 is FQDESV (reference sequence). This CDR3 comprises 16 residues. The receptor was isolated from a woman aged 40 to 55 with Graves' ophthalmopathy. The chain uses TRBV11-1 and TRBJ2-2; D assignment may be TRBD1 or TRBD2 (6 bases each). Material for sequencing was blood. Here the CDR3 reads CASSLGAGPNTGELFF. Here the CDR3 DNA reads TGTGCCAGCAGCTTGGGGGCGGGGCCGAACACCGGGGAGCTGTTTTTT.